The source of this T cell receptor (beta chain) is a study of post-analysis software for immune sequencing data. Findings of the study overall: Controls showed significantly higher normalized Chao1 diversity than did multiple sclerosis patients. Samples made in the same batch grouped tightly together by F measure. Compared with controls, patients had more of about 5 TRBV segments, including TRBV5-6, TRBV5-1 and TRBV20-1.

Notes on this clonotype: Its antigen remains unknown.

This CDR3 contains 15 residues. V dropped 5 bases and J dropped 5; count of bases not matched to a gene: 9. In germline, CDR1 is SEHNR, CDR2 FQNEAQ (reference sequence). Unique molecular identifiers were built into the TCR beta cDNA libraries. T cells numbering about 0.85 to 10 million yielded around 500,000 cDNA molecules. TCRdb ran MiXCR on the PCR reads and lists one entry per CDR3 protein. The data show hundreds of thousands of distinct CDR3 sequences, approximately 59% seen once. The receptor's source is a girl aged 2 to 9 with multiple sclerosis. Sequenced input: blood. This chain connects TRBV7-9 to TRBJ2-1; 7 nucleotides align to TRBD2. CDR3 DNA: TGTGCCAGCAGCCAGACTAGCAGGAATCACAATGAGCAGTTCTTC. Translating gives CASSQTSRNHNEQFF.